These T cell receptor beta chains were read from a single sample in a study of blood T cell repertoires in COVID-19. Clones were read by immunoSEQ multiplex PCR, and TCRdb kept only the in-frame ones, dropping some. The data hold 190,000 or so clones, with roughly 80% observed a single time. The specimen sequenced was peripheral blood. The source is a man aged 50 to 59 who had recovered from COVID-19. Both conserved end residues are trimmed from each CDR3. D genes are given only for firm matches.

cdr3_aa | d_call | j_call | v_call
ASSAHPEAGGNEQF | TRBD2 | TRBJ2-1 | TRBV9
ASNRGNTEAF | - | TRBJ1-1 | TRBV27
ASSQAPGLAGGRRF | TRBD2 | TRBJ2-2 | TRBV4-2
ASSLFSPGLAGGPYEQY | TRBD2 | TRBJ2-7 | TRBV27
ASSYPGQYSPLH | - | TRBJ1-6 | TRBV6-6
ASKNDFYGYT | - | TRBJ1-2 | TRBV6-5
ASSPRVSTGQSIY | - | TRBJ1-3 | TRBV11-2
ASTPTGGDDYGYT | - | TRBJ1-2 | TRBV27
ASSIGSNRWIEQF | - | TRBJ2-1 | TRBV19
ASYIPQGKSSGANVLT | - | TRBJ2-6 | TRBV2
ASSQEYQGYSNQPQH | - | TRBJ1-5 | TRBV4-1
ASSYMSSGNTIY | - | TRBJ1-3 | TRBV6-2/TRBV6-3
ASSKPSSGTTDTQY | - | TRBJ2-3 | TRBV21-1
ASSLSRAGDTQY | - | TRBJ2-3 | TRBV11-2
ASSFPGTSGSTQY | TRBD2 | TRBJ2-5 | TRBV28
ASSWEDRALYGYT | TRBD1 | TRBJ1-2 | TRBV7-9
ASSQVNYEQY | - | TRBJ2-7 | TRBV3-1/TRBV3-2
ASSTRTSGRTQY | TRBD2 | TRBJ2-5 | TRBV19
SVVQGSDTQY | - | TRBJ2-3 | TRBV29-1
ASSAAGVKGETQY | TRBD2 | TRBJ2-5 | TRBV5-1
ASSLLGDNTGELF | - | TRBJ2-2 | TRBV28
ASSLAQGLEAF | TRBD1 | TRBJ1-1 | TRBV12-3/TRBV12-4
ASTKRGTSYEQY | - | TRBJ2-7 | TRBV6-5
AWSRTPSGEQF | - | TRBJ2-1 | TRBV30
ATSDRWTDSNQPQH | - | TRBJ1-5 | TRBV24-1
ASSSVRGPNEAF | - | TRBJ1-1 | TRBV5-4
ASSQSDWNQPQH | - | TRBJ1-5 | TRBV28
ASSVSGTDSPLH | TRBD1 | TRBJ1-6 | TRBV6-5
AISTGTNEKLF | - | TRBJ1-4 | TRBV10-3
ASSYPGRFTEAF | - | TRBJ1-1 | TRBV6-5
ASSPPNRGTGEQY | TRBD1 | TRBJ2-7 | TRBV18
ASSLLTSGPYNEQF | TRBD2 | TRBJ2-1 | TRBV7-2
ASARNNEKLF | - | TRBJ1-4 | TRBV14
ASGATTGRGTEAF | - | TRBJ1-1 | TRBV12-5
ASSQGKAAWTSGETQY | TRBD2 | TRBJ2-5 | TRBV3-1/TRBV3-2
ASSETGLAEQY | TRBD2 | TRBJ2-3 | TRBV2
SVLGGLFYGYT | - | TRBJ1-2 | TRBV29-1
ASSLIRREQY | - | TRBJ2-7 | TRBV5-1
ASRWTIERWAF | - | TRBJ1-1 | TRBV2
ASGLGQGTNTGELF | TRBD1 | TRBJ2-2 | TRBV12-5
ASSQEPGAQVDTQY | - | TRBJ2-3 | TRBV4-2
SVNAGGTDTQY | TRBD2 | TRBJ2-3 | TRBV29-1
ASSLVRVNNSPLH | - | TRBJ1-6 | TRBV7-2
ASAGTGANVLT | - | TRBJ2-6 | TRBV19
ASSETWSSPLH | - | TRBJ1-6 | TRBV2
ASSSTSVLYEQY | TRBD2 | TRBJ2-7 | TRBV11-2